This T cell receptor beta chain was documented in a study of blood T cell repertoires in COVID-19. Only in-frame clones appear in the TCRdb table, and some are missing; sequencing was by immunoSEQ multiplex PCR. The table records around 56,000 clones, 79% of them present only once. The CDR3 covers 11 residues. Germline V gene data show CDR1 as SQVTM and CDR2 as ANQGSEA. V lost 4 bases and J lost 10, with 13 bases in between. This clone has only one observation. The sequence derives from a man aged 55 to 70 with acute or convalescent COVID-19. This rearrangement joins TRBV29-1 to TRBJ1-1; D gene unclear. The sample consisted of peripheral blood. CDR3 region: CSVVGGRVAFF. The CDR3 DNA sequence: TGCAGCGTTGTCGGAGGGAGGGTAGCTTTCTTT.